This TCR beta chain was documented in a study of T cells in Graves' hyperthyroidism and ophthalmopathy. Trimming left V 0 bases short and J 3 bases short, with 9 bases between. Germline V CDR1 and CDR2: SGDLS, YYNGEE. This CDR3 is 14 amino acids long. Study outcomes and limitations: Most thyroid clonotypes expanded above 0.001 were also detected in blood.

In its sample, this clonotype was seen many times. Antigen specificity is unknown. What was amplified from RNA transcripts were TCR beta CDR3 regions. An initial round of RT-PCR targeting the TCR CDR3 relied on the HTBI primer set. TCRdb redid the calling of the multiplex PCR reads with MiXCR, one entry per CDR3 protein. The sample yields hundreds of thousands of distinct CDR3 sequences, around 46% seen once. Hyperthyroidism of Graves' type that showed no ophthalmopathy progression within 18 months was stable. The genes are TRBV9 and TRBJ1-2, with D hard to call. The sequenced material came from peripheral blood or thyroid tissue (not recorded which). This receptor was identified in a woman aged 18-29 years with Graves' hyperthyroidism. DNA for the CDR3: TGTGCCAGCAGCGTAGCAGATGCTGACTATGGCTACACCTTC. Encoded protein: CASSVADADYGYTF.